This T cell receptor beta chain was found in a study of T-cell memory formation after mild COVID-19. Details on this clonotype: Its target is unknown.

Study-wide results and limits: CD4+ contracting clones were mainly CM and EM; CD8+ ones, EMRA. The study found balanced CD4/CD8 in clones contracting day 15 to 85 and a CD4+ lean in later expanders.

After removal of 4 bases from V and 6 bases from J, the junction contained 10 bases not matched to a gene. The length of the CDR3 is 16 residues. Germline CDR1 is LGHDT and CDR2 is YNNKEL (reference sequence). TCRdb analysed the 5' RACE reads with MiXCR anew, one entry per CDR3 protein. The repertoire has 110,000 to 150,000 distinct CDR3 sequences, 14% of them found once; the top ten carry around 28%. The chain couples TRBV3-1 to TRBJ2-2; 8 nucleotides match TRBD1. This clonotype originated in an adult woman who had mild COVID-19 (a few samples of this study predate the infection). Cell type and time point are not known. Material: PBMCs or a T cell subset sorted from them (not recorded which). In DNA form, the CDR3 reads TGTGCCAGCAGCCCGTTTGACAGGGGAATTGCCGGGGAGCTGTTTTTT. This codes for CASSPFDRGIAGELFF.